What follows are 7 T cell receptor beta chains derived from one specimen sequenced in a study of cytomegalovirus exposure and HLA in healthy donors. Vbeta (60) and Jbeta (13) primers were used in the PCR. Profiled with immunoSEQ multiplex PCR; TCRdb holds only in-frame clones, not every one. The repertoire holds fewer than 200,000 clones, 60% to 80% seen once, with more than 0.75% in the top ten. Specimen: PBMCs. These receptors came from a woman aged 50 to 60 in good health and CMV-seropositive.

This clone was detected only once. The chain links TRBV6-1 to TRBJ1-2, with 7 bases lining up with TRBD1. Per the germline V gene, CDR1 is MNHNS and CDR2 is SASEGT. V lost 6 bases to trimming and J lost 3 bases; unmatched junction nucleotides: 1. CDR3 size: 12 residues. The CDR3 loop is CASRGTDYGYTF. CDR3 bases: TGTGCCAGCAGGGGGACAGACTATGGCTACACCTTC.

Comment on this clone: Other DNA sequences in the same sample also yield this CDR3. V is TRBV9 and J is TRBJ2-1, with 7 bases identical to TRBD2. Trimming took 0 bases from V and 6 from J; bases not matched to a gene: 6. CDR3 length equals 15 residues. Germline assignment: CDR1 SGDLS and CDR2 YYNGEE. CDR3 DNA sequence: TGTGCCAGCAGCGTAGTTGCGGGAGCCGTCAATGAGCAGTTCTTC. Residues: CASSVVAGAVNEQFF.

The chain joins TRBV9 to TRBJ2-2; 8 nucleotides align to TRBD2. V was pared by 5 bases and J by 7 bases, with 10 bases of the junction left unmatched. The CDR3 loop spans 15 amino acids. CDR1 SGDLS and CDR2 YYNGEE come from the germline V gene. The CDR3 DNA reads as TGTGCCAGCAGTCCAGCGGGGGCGTTTAGCGGGGAGCTGTTTTTT. As protein: CASSPAGAFSGELFF.

This chain uses TRBV4-1 with TRBJ2-7; 7 bases match TRBD1. J lost 11 bases, V lost 2 bases, and 12 bases had no gene match. This CDR3 is built from 14 residues. Germline lookup yields CDR1 MGHRA and CDR2 YSYEKL. DNA for the CDR3: TGCGCCAGCAGCCAATATAATGGACAGGTATGGAAGTACTTC. Encoded protein: CASSQYNGQVWKYF.

The chain couples TRBV11-1 to TRBJ2-2; D call uncertain. Trimming took 3 bases from V and 4 from J, leaving 6 bases between them. The germline gives CDR1 SGHAT, CDR2 FQDESV (reference sequence). The CDR3 length is 13 residues. CDR3 region: CASSFRITGELFF. DNA for the CDR3: TGTGCCAGCAGCTTCAGAATCACCGGGGAGCTGTTTTTT. Full variable domain (missing parts from reference TRBV11-1 and TRBJ2-2): EAEVAQSPRYKITEKSQAVAFWCDPISGHATLYWYRQILGQGPELLVQFQDESVVDDSQLPKDRFSAERLKGVDSTLKIQPAELGDSAMYLCASSFRITGELFFGEGSRLTVL.

This clone is a singleton in its sample. The chain combines TRBV30 with TRBJ1-2; D ambiguous. This CDR3 is built from 14 residues. Looked up from germline, CDR1 is GTSNPN and CDR2 is SVGIG (reference sequence). V was shortened by 5 bases and J by 4 bases, with 17 bases between the two germline ends. CDR3 sequence reads: CAWESSIAGYGYTF. The CDR3 nucleotides are TGTGCCTGGGAGTCCAGCATAGCGGGCTATGGCTACACCTTC.

The chain is built from TRBV13 and TRBJ2-7, with 9 bases fitting TRBD1. Looked up from germline, CDR1 is PRHDT and CDR2 is FYEKMQ (reference sequence). CDR3 size: 13 residues. Trimming at V came to 5 bases and at J to 7 bases, leaving 6 bases not matched to a gene. CDR3 residues: CASSGPGQGEQYF. The CDR3 bases are TGTGCCAGCAGCGGTCCGGGACAGGGAGAGCAGTACTTC. The entire variable domain, with the rest obtained from reference TRBV13 and TRBJ2-7, is as follows: AAGVIQSPRHLIKEKRETATLKCYPIPRHDTVYWYQQGPGQDPQFLISFYEKMQSDKGSIPDRFSAQQFSDYHSELNMSSLELGDSALYFCASSGPGQGEQYFGPGTRLTVT.